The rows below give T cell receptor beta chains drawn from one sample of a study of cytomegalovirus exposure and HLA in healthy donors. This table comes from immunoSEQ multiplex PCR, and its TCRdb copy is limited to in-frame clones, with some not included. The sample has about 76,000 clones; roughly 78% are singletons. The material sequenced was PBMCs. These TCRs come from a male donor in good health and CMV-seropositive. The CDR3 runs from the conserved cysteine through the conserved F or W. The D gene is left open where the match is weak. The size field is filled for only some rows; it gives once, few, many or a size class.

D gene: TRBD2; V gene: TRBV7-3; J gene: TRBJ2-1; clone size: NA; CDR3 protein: CASSPRTSGSLSYNEQFF; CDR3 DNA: TGTGCCAGCAGCCCTAGGACTAGCGGGAGTTTGTCCTACAATGAGCAGTTCTTC
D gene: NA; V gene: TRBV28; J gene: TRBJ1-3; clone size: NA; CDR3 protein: CASRPTGTGNTIYF; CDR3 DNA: TGTGCCAGCAGACCAACAGGGACTGGAAACACCATATATTTT
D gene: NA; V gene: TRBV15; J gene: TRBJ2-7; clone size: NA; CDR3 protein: CATSRGGGGSYEQYF; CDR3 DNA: TGTGCCACCAGCAGAGGAGGGGGGGGCTCCTACGAGCAGTACTTC
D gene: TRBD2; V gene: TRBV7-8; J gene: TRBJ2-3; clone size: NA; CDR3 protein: CASSLAGTSFVADTQYF; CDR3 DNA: TGTGCCAGCAGCTTAGCCGGGACTAGCTTTGTCGCAGATACGCAGTATTTT
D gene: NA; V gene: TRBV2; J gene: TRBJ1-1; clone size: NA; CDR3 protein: CASSRGTSAFF; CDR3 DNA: TGTGCCAGCAGCAGGGGAACCTCAGCTTTCTTT
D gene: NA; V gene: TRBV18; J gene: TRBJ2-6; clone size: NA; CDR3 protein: CASSPFSSGANVLTF; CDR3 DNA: TGTGCCAGCTCACCCTTTAGCTCTGGGGCCAACGTCCTGACTTTC
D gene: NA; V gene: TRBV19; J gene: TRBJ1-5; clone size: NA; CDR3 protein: CASSILFGAQPQHF; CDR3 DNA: TGTGCCAGTAGTATATTATTTGGGGCTCAGCCCCAGCATTTT
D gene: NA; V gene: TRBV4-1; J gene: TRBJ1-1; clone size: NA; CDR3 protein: CASSHLQMNTEAFF; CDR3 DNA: TGCGCCAGCAGCCATCTTCAGATGAACACTGAAGCTTTCTTT
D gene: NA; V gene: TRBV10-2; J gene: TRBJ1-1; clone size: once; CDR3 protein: CASSDWSLNTEAFF; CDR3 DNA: TGCGCCAGCAGTGATTGGAGCCTGAACACTGAAGCTTTCTTT
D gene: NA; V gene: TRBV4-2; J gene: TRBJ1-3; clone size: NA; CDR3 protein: CASSQDFNAQGGGNTIYF; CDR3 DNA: TGTGCCAGCAGCCAAGATTTTAATGCCCAGGGCGGTGGAAACACCATATATTTT
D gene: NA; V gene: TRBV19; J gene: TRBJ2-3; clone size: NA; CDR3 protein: CASTRASTDTQYF; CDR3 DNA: TGTGCCAGTACGCGGGCTAGCACAGATACGCAGTATTTT
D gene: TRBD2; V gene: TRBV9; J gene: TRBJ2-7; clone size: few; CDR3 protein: CASSVEIAGVYEQYF; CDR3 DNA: TGTGCCAGCAGCGTAGAAATAGCGGGCGTCTACGAGCAGTACTTC
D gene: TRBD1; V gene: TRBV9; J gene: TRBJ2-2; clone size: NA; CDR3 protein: CASSVADRVYAGELFF; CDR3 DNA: TGTGCCAGCAGCGTGGCCGACAGGGTTTACGCCGGGGAGCTGTTTTTT
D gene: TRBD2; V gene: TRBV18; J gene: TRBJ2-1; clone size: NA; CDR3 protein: CASSTSGSYEQFF; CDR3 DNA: TGTGCCAGCTCAACTAGCGGGAGTTATGAGCAGTTCTTC
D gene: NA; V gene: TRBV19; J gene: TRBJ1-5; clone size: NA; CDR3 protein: CASSIGGFNNQPQHF; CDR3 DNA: TGTGCCAGTAGTATAGGAGGGTTCAACAATCAGCCCCAGCATTTT
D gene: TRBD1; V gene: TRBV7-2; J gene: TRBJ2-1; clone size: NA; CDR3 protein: CASSTSRDRGYEQFF; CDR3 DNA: TGTGCCAGCAGCACTTCCCGGGACAGGGGTTATGAGCAGTTCTTC
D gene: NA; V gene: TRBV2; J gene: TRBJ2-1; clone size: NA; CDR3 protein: CASSAGSVYNEQFF; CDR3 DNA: TGTGCCAGCAGCGCGGGATCGGTTTACAATGAGCAGTTCTTC
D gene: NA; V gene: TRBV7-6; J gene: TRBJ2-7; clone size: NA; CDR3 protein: CASSPHPGGEQYF; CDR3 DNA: TGTGCCAGCAGCCCCCACCCCGGGGGCGAGCAGTACTTC
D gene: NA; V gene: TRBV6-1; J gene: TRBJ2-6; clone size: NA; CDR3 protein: CASSEDGRVSGANVLTF; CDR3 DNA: TGTGCCAGCAGTGAAGATGGCAGGGTCTCTGGGGCCAACGTCCTGACTTTC
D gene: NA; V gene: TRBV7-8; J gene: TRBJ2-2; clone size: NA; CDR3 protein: CASSYTWNTGELFF; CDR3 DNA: TGTGCCAGCAGCTATACTTGGAACACCGGGGAGCTGTTTTTT
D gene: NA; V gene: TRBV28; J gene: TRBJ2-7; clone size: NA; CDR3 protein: CASGQVYEQYF; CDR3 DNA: TGTGCCAGCGGTCAGGTTTACGAGCAGTACTTC
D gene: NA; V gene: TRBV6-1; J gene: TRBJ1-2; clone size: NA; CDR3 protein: CASRGAGNYGYTF; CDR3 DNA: TGTGCCAGCAGAGGGGCAGGGAACTATGGCTACACCTTC